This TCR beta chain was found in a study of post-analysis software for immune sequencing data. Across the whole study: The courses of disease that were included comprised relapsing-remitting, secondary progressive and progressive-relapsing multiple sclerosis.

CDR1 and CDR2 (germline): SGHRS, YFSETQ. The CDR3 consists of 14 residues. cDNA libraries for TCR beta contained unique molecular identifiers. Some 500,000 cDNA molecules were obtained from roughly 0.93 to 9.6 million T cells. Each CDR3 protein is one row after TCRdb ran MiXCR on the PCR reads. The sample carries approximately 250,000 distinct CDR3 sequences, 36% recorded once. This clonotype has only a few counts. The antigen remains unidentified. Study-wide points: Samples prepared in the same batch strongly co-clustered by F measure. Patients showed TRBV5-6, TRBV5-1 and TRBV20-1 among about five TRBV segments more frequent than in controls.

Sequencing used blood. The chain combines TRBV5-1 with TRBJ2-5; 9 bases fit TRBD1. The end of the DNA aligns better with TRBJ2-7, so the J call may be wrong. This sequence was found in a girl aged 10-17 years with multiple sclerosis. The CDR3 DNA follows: TGCGCCAGTAGACAGGGGGGTGGCACCTACGAGCAGTACTTC. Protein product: CASRQGGGTYEQYF.